A single sample is the source of the 28 T cell receptor beta chains below, sequenced in a study of preoperative IRX-2 immunotherapy in early breast cancer. The method was immunoSEQ multiplex PCR; TCRdb's version includes in-frame clones alone and lacks a portion of them. Of 20,000 to 30,000 clones in the sample, roughly four fifths were seen once. The treatment: preoperative locoregional IRX-2 cytokine immunotherapy. This specimen consisted of lymph node tissue, obtained after IRX-2 immunotherapy. These receptors all stem from a human donor with breast cancer.

The chain links TRBV11-3 to TRBJ2-3; a weak D match, TRBD1 (6 bases). Trimming removed 3 bases at V and 0 bases at J, with 13 bases between. CDR1 and CDR2 from the germline V gene are SGHNT and YENEEA. The CDR3 runs to 16 residues. CDR3 region: CASSLLGGSSTDTQYF. In nucleotides, the CDR3 is TGTGCCAGCAGCTTGTTAGGGGGATCTAGCACAGATACGCAGTATTTT.

This clone was detected only a few times. This rearrangement joins TRBV7-7 to TRBJ2-7; D is undetermined. The CDR3 consists of 14 residues. CDR1 SSHAT and CDR2 FNYEAQ come from the germline V gene (reference sequence). V shed 4 bases and J shed 2 bases, with 12 bases lying between them. The CDR3 is CASSSTPLTYEQYF. DNA for the CDR3: TGTGCCAGCAGCTCCACTCCACTGACCTACGAGCAGTACTTC.

This clone has only a few counts. The V gene is TRBV6-7, the J gene TRBJ1-1; D perhaps matches TRBD1 (5 bases). TRBV6-7 is treated as an ORF (open reading frame) with a function not yet certain. The CDR3 consists of 11 residues. Here the CDR3 DNA reads TGTGCTACTGGGGGGGTCACTGAAGCTTTCTTT. Translating gives CATGGVTEAFF.

V and J are TRBV7-8 and TRBJ2-1; the D is unclear. V gave up 6 bases and J gave up 8 bases, with 14 bases separating them. This CDR3 has 13 residues. The germline V gene encodes CDR1 SGHVS and CDR2 FQNEAQ. This CDR3 reads CASRPTGRDEQFF. In DNA, the CDR3 is TGTGCCAGCAGACCGACGGGCCGCGATGAGCAGTTCTTC.

The rearrangement joins TRBV25-1 to TRBJ2-3; D possibly corresponds to TRBD1 (5 bases). Trimming stripped 1 base from V and 1 base from J, with 12 bases between. Looked up from germline, CDR1 is MGHDK and CDR2 is SYGVNS. CDR3 length: 16 residues. The CDR3 nucleotides read TGTGCCAGCAGTGAATCAGGGAACTATGGCACAGATACGCAGTATTTT. Its protein is CASSESGNYGTDTQYF. Full variable domain (missing parts from reference TRBV25-1 and TRBJ2-3): EADIYQTPRYLVIGTGKKITLECSQTMGHDKMYWYQQDPGMELHLIHYSYGVNSTEKGDLSSESTVSRIRTEHFPLTLESARPSHTSQYLCASSESGNYGTDTQYFGPGTRLTVL.

The chain uses TRBV25-1 and TRBJ1-2; D not certain. Trimming cost V 7 bases and J 2 bases, with 20 bases left between them. This CDR3 comprises 16 residues. Germline V gives CDR1 MGHDK, CDR2 SYGVNS. The CDR3 sequence is CASNPNYDGANYGYTF. The CDR3 DNA reads TGTGCCAGCAACCCCAATTATGACGGCGCAAACTATGGCTACACCTTC.

The DNA of the CDR3 is TGTGCCAGCAGCTTAGATACTAGCGGGGCCTACAATGAGCAGTTCTTC. It specifies CASSLDTSGAYNEQFF. The chain has TRBV11-3 and TRBJ2-1, with 10 nucleotides matching TRBD2. The CDR3 is 16 residues long. J was trimmed by 2 bases and V by 0 bases; bases with no gene match: 1. Germline lookup yields CDR1 SGHNT and CDR2 YENEEA.

The V call is TRBV5-1, the J call TRBJ2-7, with D perhaps TRBD2 (6 bases). V was trimmed by 4 bases and J by 3 bases, leaving 20 bases between them. The CDR3 is 16 residues long. Germline-derived CDR1 and CDR2 are SGHRS and YFSETQ. CDR3 loop: CASSHTEDYQFYEQYF. CDR3 sequence (DNA): TGCGCCAGCAGCCACACCGAGGACTACCAATTCTACGAGCAGTACTTC.

In this sample, this clone turned up a few times. V and J are TRBV11-3 and TRBJ2-7; weak D call: TRBD1 (6 bases). Trimming took 1 base from V and 3 from J, leaving 10 bases between them. The CDR3 runs to 14 residues. Germline V gives CDR1 SGHNT, CDR2 YENEEA. The CDR3 coding sequence is TGTGCCAGCAGCTTAGGGGACACCCTCTACGAGCAGTACTTC. Amino acids: CASSLGDTLYEQYF. The whole variable domain, remainder taken from reference TRBV11-3 and TRBJ2-7, is EAGVVQSPRYKIIEKKQPVAFWCNPISGHNTLYWYLQNLGQGPELLIRYENEEAVDDSQLPKDRFSAERLKGVDSTLKIQPAELGDSAVYLCASSLGDTLYEQYFGPGTRLTVT.

This clone was recorded once. This chain joins TRBV19 and TRBJ1-3; the D is unclear. Trimming cost V 3 bases and J 5 bases, with 14 bases left between them. This CDR3 is 15 amino acids long. The germline gives CDR1 LNHDA, CDR2 SQIVND (reference sequence). DNA for the CDR3: TGTGCCAGTAGTATCGACGGGTTTTTAAGAAACACCATATATTTT. It translates to CASSIDGFLRNTIYF. Combining the CDR3 with reference TRBV19 and TRBJ1-3 gives the whole variable domain DGGITQSPKYLFRKEGQNVTLSCEQNLNHDAMYWYRQDPGQGLRLIYYSQIVNDFQKGDIAEGYSVSREKKESFPLTVTSAQKNPTAFYLCASSIDGFLRNTIYFGEGSWLTVV.

The chain employs TRBV6-8 and TRBJ1-5; the match to TRBD1 covers 7 bases. Trimming removed 4 bases from V and 4 bases from J; junction bases left unmatched: 7. Germline CDR1 MNHGY, CDR2 SAAAGT. This CDR3 has 15 residues. CDR3 residues: CASSSIDRVNQPQHF. The CDR3 region has the DNA TGTGCCAGCAGTTCTATAGACAGGGTGAATCAGCCCCAGCATTTT.

The chain uses TRBV5-1 and TRBJ2-1; TRBD2 matches 8 bases. The CDR3 length is 15 residues. V shed 7 bases and J 0 bases; nucleotides not matched to a gene: 6. CDR1 is SGHRS and CDR2 is YFSETQ in the germline V gene. As DNA, the CDR3 is TGCGCCAGCGGGGAGGGGACTAGCTCCTACAATGAGCAGTTCTTC. Amino acid sequence: CASGEGTSSYNEQFF.

The chain couples TRBV11-3 to TRBJ2-1; TRBD2 matches 7 bases. The CDR3 sequence is 17 residues long. Germline V gene data show CDR1 as SGHNT and CDR2 as YENEEA. V gave up 3 bases and J gave up 2 bases; unmatched junction bases: 10. CDR3 sequence (DNA): TGTGCCAGCAGCTTGGTTGGGGGAGGGCCCACCTACAATGAGCAGTTCTTC. It is translated as CASSLVGGGPTYNEQFF.

This chain joins TRBV7-2 and TRBJ2-7; D tentatively fits TRBD1 or TRBD2 (5 bases each). The CDR3 has 13 residues. CDR1 SGHTA and CDR2 FQGNSA come from the germline V gene. The ends were cut back, 4 bases at V and 6 bases at J, with 13 bases in the middle. The CDR3 region is CASSSNVGVEQYF. The CDR3 DNA reads TGTGCCAGCAGCTCAAACGTGGGGGTCGAGCAGTACTTC.

The rearrangement joins TRBV30 to TRBJ2-5; the D is unclear. Germline loops: CDR1 GTSNPN, CDR2 SVGIG (reference sequence). Between the trimmed V and J ends, which lost 0 bases and 5 bases, there was a span of 7 bases. This CDR3 region has 12 residues. The CDR3 coding sequence is TGTGCCTGGAGTGTGGTCGGCGAGACCCAGTACTTC. Protein sequence: CAWSVVGETQYF.

The chain is built from TRBV14 and TRBJ1-2; possibly TRBD1 for D (6 bases). V lost 1 base and J lost 0, with 9 bases in between. There are 15 residues in the CDR3. Germline CDR1 is SGHDN and CDR2 is FVKESK. CDR3 nucleotide sequence: TGTGCCAGCAGCCAAGTTCCAGGGGCTAACTATGGCTACACCTTC. Encoded protein: CASSQVPGANYGYTF.

This clone was seen just once. V and J are TRBV6-8 and TRBJ2-7; a weak D match, TRBD1 (7 bases). V shed 7 bases and J shed 4 bases, with 17 bases lying between them. Germline CDR1 MNHGY, CDR2 SAAAGT. The CDR3 runs to 14 residues. The CDR3 DNA is TGTGCCAGCATCCGCGGGACAGCCGTTTACGAGCAGTACTTC. Encoded protein: CASIRGTAVYEQYF.

This clone was seen a single time. This CDR3 is CASSQGGATGELFF. The CDR3 DNA sequence: TGTGCCAGCAGTCAAGGAGGGGCAACCGGGGAGCTGTTTTTT. The chain is built from TRBV6-8 and TRBJ2-2; a possible D gene is TRBD2 (6 bases). V was cut by 5 bases and J by 5 bases, with 12 bases left in between. Germline V gives CDR1 MNHGY, CDR2 SAAAGT. The CDR3 covers 14 residues.

This clone was seen only once. The J gene is TRBJ2-1, the V gene TRBV7-6; tentatively, D is TRBD2 (5 bases). CDR3 length: 15 residues. Looked up from germline, CDR1 is SGHVS and CDR2 is FNYEAQ. The ends were cut back, 4 bases at V and 6 bases at J, with 16 bases in the middle. CDR3 sequence reads: CASSSLSYTSNEQFF. For the CDR3, the DNA is TGTGCCAGCAGCTCCCTAAGTTATACTAGCAATGAGCAGTTCTTC.

V and J are TRBV7-6 and TRBJ2-3; 7 bases fit TRBD2. Trimming removed 9 bases from V and 0 bases from J; junction bases left unmatched: 6. The CDR3 runs 14 residues. CDR1 is SGHVS, CDR2 FNYEAQ, per germline. This CDR3 is CASHGRLSTDTQYF. In DNA form, the CDR3 reads TGTGCCAGTCACGGGAGGCTCAGCACAGATACGCAGTATTTT.

The chain combines TRBV29-1 with TRBJ2-7; D may be TRBD2 (6 bases). From germline, CDR1 is SQVTM and CDR2 ANQGSEA. The CDR3 extends over 15 amino acids. V was trimmed by 5 bases and J by 4 bases, leaving 21 bases between them. The CDR3 sequence: CSVLGGAEMSYEQYF. The CDR3 nucleotides read TGCAGCGTTCTCGGAGGGGCAGAGATGTCTTACGAGCAGTACTTC.

The CDR3 bases are TGTGCCAGCAGCCAAGGCCCTACCGGGGACGGACTAAAAGAGACCCAGTACTTC. Amino acid sequence: CASSQGPTGDGLKETQYF. The chain joins TRBV11-3 to TRBJ2-5, with D maybe TRBD2 (6 bases). In germline, CDR1 is SGHNT, CDR2 YENEEA. Deletions cut 5 bases from V and 3 bases from J, with 25 bases between. The CDR3 sequence is 18 residues long.

The V call is TRBV5-1, the J call TRBJ2-5; D assignment may be TRBD1 or TRBD2 (5 bases each). V lost 0 bases, J lost 2 bases, and 17 bases lay in between. This CDR3 spans 17 amino acids. CDR1 and CDR2 from the germline V gene are SGHRS and YFSETQ. DNA of the CDR3: TGCGCCAGCAGCTTGGCCGGGGCTGGAGGTCTTCAAGAGACCCAGTACTTC. This gives the protein CASSLAGAGGLQETQYF.

This sequence joins TRBV11-3 and TRBJ1-1, with D hard to call. The CDR3 extends over 15 amino acids. Germline loops: CDR1 SGHNT, CDR2 YENEEA. Trimming removed 5 bases at V and 2 bases at J, with 15 bases between. The CDR3 DNA is TGTGCCAGCAGCACCGGACCGCCACTAAACACTGAAGCTTTCTTT. Translation gives CASSTGPPLNTEAFF.

This clone was detected once. The rearrangement links TRBV11-3 to TRBJ2-7; D is uncertain. There are 14 residues in the CDR3. The V end was cut by 7 bases, the J end by 0 bases, with 13 bases between. Germline CDR1 SGHNT, CDR2 YENEEA. CDR3 sequence (DNA): TGTGCCAGCACCCTCAGAGAAAGCTCCTACGAGCAGTACTTC. It codes for CASTLRESSYEQYF.

The CDR3 sequence is CASSLGLGQVTETQYF. As DNA, the CDR3 is TGTGCCAGCAGCTTAGGCCTAGGCCAGGTGACAGAGACCCAGTACTTC. The chain joins TRBV11-3 to TRBJ2-5; no reliable D call. V was trimmed by 1 base and J by 4 bases, leaving 16 bases between them. Looked up from germline, CDR1 is SGHNT and CDR2 is YENEEA. The CDR3 is 16 residues long.

The gene calls are TRBV5-1 and TRBJ2-3; 7 bases are shared with TRBD1. V lost 0 bases, J lost 2 bases, and 3 bases stayed unmatched. The CDR3 loop spans 15 amino acids. Germline V gives CDR1 SGHRS, CDR2 YFSETQ. The CDR3 spells CASSLAGQVTDTQYF. The DNA of the CDR3 is TGCGCCAGCAGCTTGGCCGGACAGGTCACAGATACGCAGTATTTT.

The chain has TRBV6-8 and TRBJ1-1; D not resolved. The CDR3 has 13 residues. With 5 bases removed from V and 4 bases from J, the gap between germline ends came to 11 bases. Germline-derived CDR1 and CDR2 are MNHGY and SAAAGT. This chain's CDR3 is CASSLFLSTEAFF. The CDR3 bases are TGTGCCAGCAGTCTGTTTTTGAGCACTGAAGCTTTCTTT.